This TCR beta chain was captured in a study of early stage breast cancer tumors. Study-wide context: Most invasive tumors, about 75% of the 16, were ER+/PR+/HER2-. The ER+/PR+/HER2- tumors included 7 or 8 ductal and a few lobular carcinomas. Study-level points and caveats: Bulk DNA sequencing of unsorted cells missed chain pairing and markers. Compared with adjacent normal breast tissue, tumors showed around 2.7-fold greater T cell density and higher clonality.

Only in-frame clones appear in the TCRdb table, and some are missing; sequencing was by immunoSEQ multiplex PCR. Of approximately 31,000 clones in the sample, over 70% are singletons; the top ten hold 10%. About this clone itself: The antigen remains undetermined.

The V gene's germline CDR1 is MNHNS and CDR2 SASEGT. The CDR3 is 15 amino acids. V gave up 6 bases and J gave up 6 bases, with 17 bases separating them. The V call is TRBV6-1, the J call TRBJ1-4, with D possibly TRBD1 on 6 matching bases. Sequencing was performed on breast tumor tissue. The clonotype was recovered from a person between 30 and 45 years old with breast cancer. CDR3 loop: CASRGATAGYEKLFF. CDR3 in DNA: TGTGCCAGCAGGGGGGCGACAGCGGGATATGAAAAACTGTTTTTT.